These T cell receptor beta chains were read from a single sample in a study of blood T cell repertoires in COVID-19. TCRdb keeps only in-frame clones here, not all; method: immunoSEQ multiplex PCR. The data hold about 70,000 clones, with 85% observed a single time. Sequenced sample: peripheral blood. These receptor sequences come from a man older than 75 with acute or convalescent COVID-19. CDR3s include the opening cysteine and the closing phenylalanine or tryptophan. The order of the fields is CDR3 protein, V gene, CDR3 length, clone size, J gene. The listing skips clone size in some rows; elsewhere it reads once, few, many or a size class.

CASSLGQGGSYEQYF,TRBV7-2,15,-,TRBJ2-7
CASIKDRFSNQPQHF,TRBV19,15,-,TRBJ1-5
CASSPLRGNEAGYTF,TRBV18,15,-,TRBJ1-2
CASSSSGANVLTF,TRBV7-9,13,-,TRBJ2-6
CASSLDFLSRTDTQYF,TRBV5-1,16,-,TRBJ2-3
CASSVGGRTPGTQYF,TRBV9,15,-,TRBJ2-5
CASSWGLTPNTEAFF,TRBV6-5,15,-,TRBJ1-1
CASSQSGSSYEQYF,TRBV3-1/TRBV3-2,14,-,TRBJ2-7
CASSQNRGADTQYF,TRBV4-3,14,-,TRBJ2-3
CSVGTGHGYTF,TRBV29-1,11,-,TRBJ1-2
CSASFGTSAAGELFF,TRBV20-1,15,-,TRBJ2-2
CASSPRGRTSTNEKLFF,TRBV4-2,17,-,TRBJ1-4
CASSPLGGRDTQYF,TRBV3-1/TRBV3-2,14,-,TRBJ2-3
CASSEWYTQETQYF,TRBV2,14,-,TRBJ2-5
CASWGSSGRGTQYF,TRBV2,14,-,TRBJ2-3
CASSLGGGDETQYF,TRBV5-8,14,-,TRBJ2-5
CASSAPGTGYGYTF,TRBV9,14,-,TRBJ1-2
CASSPQEETQYF,TRBV11-1,12,-,TRBJ2-5
CASSQHRTHIIQETQYF,TRBV3-1/TRBV3-2,17,-,TRBJ2-5
CASSDRGAGSNSGANVLTF,TRBV2,19,-,TRBJ2-6
CASSLVTGGKRNIQYF,TRBV5-4,16,once,TRBJ2-4
CASSLQGTSGYTF,TRBV7-2,13,-,TRBJ1-2
CATSRDVGNTEAFF,TRBV15,14,few,TRBJ1-1
CASSGPKRSSYNEQFF,TRBV6-4,16,-,TRBJ2-1
CASSLGVSGYTF,TRBV5-1,12,-,TRBJ1-2
CASSSQGGSGYEQYF,TRBV7-9,15,-,TRBJ2-7
CASSLRFSSGNTIYF,TRBV18,15,-,TRBJ1-3
CASSLESDSPQYF,TRBV11-1,13,-,TRBJ2-5
CASTRTGIRGSGANVLTF,TRBV7-2,18,once,TRBJ2-6
CSAGRTTEAFF,TRBV20-1,11,-,TRBJ1-1
CASSQESLIAREGTNEKLFF,TRBV3-1/TRBV3-2,20,-,TRBJ1-4
CASTRSPMGGTTNYGYTF,TRBV19,18,-,TRBJ1-2
CASSRTRYTGELFF,TRBV19,14,-,TRBJ2-2
CASSLYPSTAGNQPQHF,TRBV5-5,17,-,TRBJ1-5
CASSQEYSRGEQFF,TRBV4-2,14,-,TRBJ2-1
CASSPQVEEKLFF,TRBV18,13,-,TRBJ1-4
CASSLRTASSYEQYF,TRBV4-1,15,-,TRBJ2-7
CASSPGVFEQYF,TRBV2,12,-,TRBJ2-7
CASSSSPLQAYEQYF,TRBV2,15,-,TRBJ2-7
CASSPMTSGYNEQFF,TRBV5-4,15,-,TRBJ2-1
CASSQGGGREKLFF,TRBV3-1/TRBV3-2,14,-,TRBJ1-4
CASSLDSGQGNTEAFF,TRBV5-1,16,-,TRBJ1-1
CSVSPGSTFF,TRBV29-1,10,-,TRBJ1-1
CASSERGVYSNQPQHF,TRBV10-2,16,-,TRBJ1-5
CASSVFGAGGGDTQYF,TRBV10-2,16,-,TRBJ2-3
CASSLTGTGHEKLFF,TRBV27,15,-,TRBJ1-4
CASTGNTEAFF,TRBV2,11,-,TRBJ1-1
CASSLRPDGGQPQHF,TRBV28,15,-,TRBJ1-5
CASRQTGTGGNNEQFF,TRBV19,16,-,TRBJ2-1
CASSFTPDGNQPQHF,TRBV27,15,-,TRBJ1-5
CASSLGVTPNSANYGYTF,TRBV5-8,18,-,TRBJ1-2
CASSLWGDGTEAFF,TRBV27,14,-,TRBJ1-1
CASSPRGGGRFGEQYF,TRBV5-4,16,-,TRBJ2-7
CASRKSGSSYNEQFF,TRBV19,15,once,TRBJ2-1
CASSVEEAAGNTIYF,TRBV9,15,-,TRBJ1-3
CASGPNYGYTF,TRBV2,11,-,TRBJ1-2
CASRTGGSPREQYF,TRBV6-5,14,once,TRBJ2-7
CASSSLEGSYQPQHF,TRBV19,15,few,TRBJ1-5
CAISRGGDNQPQHF,TRBV10-3,14,-,TRBJ1-5